These 26 T cell receptor beta chains were sequenced from one sample in a study of blood T cell repertoires in COVID-19. Generated by immunoSEQ multiplex PCR, the TCRdb table keeps only in-frame clones and is missing some. The table lists about 130,000 clones, approximately 84% of them singletons, with about 18% in the top ten. Material for sequencing was peripheral blood. The receptor source for this set is a woman aged 45-65 years who had recovered from COVID-19.

The chain combines TRBV6-5 with TRBJ2-7; the D gene is possibly TRBD1 (6 bases). Germline V lookup: CDR1 MNHEY, CDR2 SVGAGI. The CDR3 contains 14 residues. The V end lost 6 bases, the J end lost 6 bases, and 18 bases lay between the germline ends. Here the CDR3 reads CASRYLKDSSEQYF. The CDR3 nucleotides are TGTGCCAGCAGATACCTAAAGGACAGTTCCGAGCAGTACTTC.

This chain joins TRBV6-4 and TRBJ1-1; the match to TRBD1 covers 8 bases. Trimming at V came to 6 bases and at J to 1 base, leaving 1 base not matched to a gene. The CDR3 contains 13 residues. Germline CDR1 reads MRHNA; CDR2 reads SNTAGT. The CDR3 reads CASRGTGNTEAFF. In DNA, the CDR3 is TGTGCCAGCAGGGGGACAGGGAACACTGAAGCTTTCTTT.

This CDR3 reads CASSSYRTTEAFF. The CDR3 DNA reads as TGTGCCAGCAGCTCCTACCGAACCACTGAAGCTTTCTTT. The chain combines TRBV12-3 or TRBV12-4 with TRBJ1-1, with unresolved D. Trimming took off 6 bases at V and 4 bases at J, with 12 bases between the two ends. This CDR3 has 13 amino acids.

The V call is TRBV7-9, the J call TRBJ2-7; D might be TRBD1 (5 bases). V was trimmed by 0 bases and J by 5 bases, leaving 8 bases between them. CDR1 is SEHNR, CDR2 FQNEAQ, per germline (reference sequence). The CDR3 covers 13 residues. The CDR3 sequence: CASSLAGVDEQYF. The CDR3 nucleotides are TGTGCCAGCAGCTTAGCAGGGGTTGACGAGCAGTACTTC. Full variable domain (rest looked up from reference TRBV7-9 and TRBJ2-7): DTGVSQNPRHKITKRGQNVTFRCDPISEHNRLYWYRQTLGQGPEFLTYFQNEAQLEKSRLLSDRFSAERPKGSFSTLEIQRTEQGDSAMYLCASSLAGVDEQYFGPGTRLTVT.

The chain links TRBV6-5 to TRBJ1-6; maybe TRBD1 (6 bases). The CDR3 runs 13 residues. V gave up 6 bases and J gave up 9 bases, with 12 bases separating them. Germline V gene lookup returns CDR1 MNHEY and CDR2 SVGAGI. The CDR3 bases are TGTGCCAGCAGCGCAGGGGTAATTTCACCCCTCCACTTT. As protein: CASSAGVISPLHF.

The chain has TRBV19 and TRBJ2-4, with TRBD2 as a possible D gene (6 bases). Germline assignment: CDR1 LNHDA and CDR2 SQIVND (reference sequence). The CDR3 has 17 residues. The V end was cut by 5 bases, the J end by 1 base, with 18 bases between. CDR3 DNA: TGTGCCAGTAGTCCCTATCTAGCGCTTGAGGCCAAAAACATTCAGTACTTC. This sequence encodes CASSPYLALEAKNIQYF.

This clone was recorded once. The V call is TRBV6-6, the J call TRBJ1-2, with D possibly TRBD1 on 6 matching bases. Trimming removed 7 bases at V and 5 bases at J, with 14 bases between. The CDR3 length is 13 residues. Germline-derived CDR1 and CDR2 are MNHNY and SVGAGI (reference sequence). The CDR3 DNA reads TGTGCCAGCACTACACAGGGCGGGTATGGCTACACCTTC. This encodes CASTTQGGYGYTF.

The V call is TRBV5-1, the J call TRBJ1-1; 7 bases line up with TRBD1. V lost 3 bases, J lost 5 bases, and 7 bases stayed unmatched. The CDR3 contains 14 residues. Germline V gene sequence: CDR1 SGHRS, CDR2 YFSETQ. The CDR3 DNA is TGCGCCAGCAGCTCGGGACAGTTTTGGACTGAAGCTTTCTTT. It encodes CASSSGQFWTEAFF.

In its sample, this clone was seen once. This sequence joins TRBV27 and TRBJ1-2; 8 bases line up with TRBD1. CDR1 is MNHEY, CDR2 SMNVEV, per germline (reference sequence). The junction had 23 bases not matched to a gene; V was cut back by 3 bases and J by 8 bases. CDR3 size: 19 residues. The CDR3 DNA is TGTGCCAGCAGTTTTTACCCCAGTCGGACAGGGAGCTTTGGGCGAGGCTACACCTTC. Its protein is CASSFYPSRTGSFGRGYTF.

The CDR3 DNA reads as TGTGCCACCAGTGACTCCGTAGCGGGGGTGTACAATGAGCAGTTCTTC. It yields the protein CATSDSVAGVYNEQFF. The chain links TRBV24-1 to TRBJ2-1, with 9 bases that match TRBD2. The CDR3 runs 16 residues. CDR1 is KGHDR and CDR2 is SFDVKD in the germline V gene. Trimming at V came to 4 bases and at J to 4 bases, leaving 7 bases not matched to a gene.

The V call is TRBV6-2 or TRBV6-3, the J call TRBJ2-7; 8 bases fit TRBD2. This CDR3 spans 14 amino acids. Losses at the gene ends were 2 bases for V and 7 bases for J; bases not matched to a gene: 7. Germline V lookup: CDR1 MNHEY, CDR2 SVGEGT. CDR3 sequence (DNA): TGTGCCAGCAGTTACCCCGGACTAGCCGGTGAGCAGTACTTC. Translation: CASSYPGLAGEQYF.

This clone was observed a single time. CDR3 sequence reads: CASRQGPTDTQYF. CDR3 sequence (DNA): TGTGCCAGCCGACAGGGGCCGACAGATACGCAGTATTTT. The chain couples TRBV19 to TRBJ2-3; 8 nucleotides line up with TRBD1. Germline lookup yields CDR1 LNHDA and CDR2 SQIVND (reference sequence). V lost 9 bases and J lost 3; bases outside the gene matches: 5. The CDR3 is 13 amino acids. The full variable domain, with the rest looked up from reference TRBV19 and TRBJ2-3, is DGGITQSPKYLFRKEGQNVTLSCEQNLNHDAMYWYRQDPGQGLRLIYYSQIVNDFQKGDIAEGYSVSREKKESFPLTVTSAQKNPTAFYLCASRQGPTDTQYFGPGTRLTVL.

The chain joins TRBV12-3 or TRBV12-4 to TRBJ1-5; D remains unclear. This CDR3 is 13 amino acids long. The ends were cut back, 8 bases at V and 2 bases at J, with 10 bases in the middle. The CDR3 is CASALGGNQPQHF. The CDR3 DNA sequence: TGTGCCAGCGCTCTAGGCGGCAATCAGCCCCAGCATTTT.

The table lists this clone with a count of one. The gene calls are TRBV6-5 and TRBJ1-1; D uncertain. The CDR3 is made up of 14 amino acids. The germline V gene encodes CDR1 MNHEY and CDR2 SVGAGI. Trimming removed 8 bases at V and 1 base at J, with 14 bases between. DNA for the CDR3: TGTGCCAGCGGGCGAGCATCAGGGAACACTGAAGCTTTCTTT. It encodes CASGRASGNTEAFF.

This chain uses TRBV6-6 with TRBJ1-4, with 7 positions matching TRBD1. V lost 2 bases to trimming and J lost 7 bases; unmatched junction nucleotides: 1. Germline V CDR1 and CDR2: MNHNY, SVGAGI (reference sequence). The CDR3 loop spans 13 amino acids. Here the CDR3 reads CASSYGTAEKLFF. The CDR3, as DNA: TGTGCCAGCAGTTACGGGACAGCTGAAAAACTGTTTTTT.

This chain uses TRBV10-2 with TRBJ1-6; 9 bases agree with TRBD1. The V segment lost 0 bases and the J segment 9 bases; nucleotides outside the gene matches: 6. The CDR3 extends over 16 amino acids. Germline V lookup: CDR1 WSHSY, CDR2 SAAADI. The CDR3 spells CASSESAGTGSSPLHF. The CDR3 nucleotides are TGCGCCAGCAGTGAGTCAGCGGGGACAGGGAGTTCACCCCTCCACTTT.

The chain uses TRBV18 and TRBJ1-1; 7 bases agree with TRBD1. This CDR3 has 16 residues. The V segment lost 1 base and the J segment 1 base; nucleotides outside the gene matches: 6. Germline-derived CDR1 and CDR2 are KGHSH and LQKENI. CDR3: CASSPLSGGSNTEAFF. CDR3 bases: TGTGCCAGCTCACCACTTTCAGGGGGATCGAACACTGAAGCTTTCTTT. Variable domain in full (rest from reference TRBV18 and TRBJ1-1): NAGVMQNPRHLVRRRGQEARLRCSPMKGHSHVYWYRQLPEEGLKFMVYLQKENIIDESGMPKERFSAEFPKEGPSILRIQQVVRGDSAAYFCASSPLSGGSNTEAFFGQGTRLTVV.

The chain is built from TRBV20-1 and TRBJ1-1; D ambiguous. Deletions cut 6 bases from V and 3 bases from J, with 8 bases between. Germline CDR1 DFQATT, CDR2 SNEGSKA (reference sequence). The CDR3 loop spans 11 amino acids. The CDR3 DNA sequence: TGCAGTGCCAACGGAGACACTGAAGCTTTCTTT. It is translated as CSANGDTEAFF.

The chain recombines TRBV4-2 with TRBJ1-1; no firm D call. The CDR3 spans 18 residues. Trimming removed 0 bases at V and 3 bases at J, with 20 bases between. Looked up from germline, CDR1 is LGHNA and CDR2 is YNFKEQ. This CDR3 reads CASSQEVVKRYSDTEAFF. DNA for the CDR3: TGTGCCAGCAGCCAAGAGGTCGTTAAGAGGTATTCGGACACTGAAGCTTTCTTT.

This chain connects TRBV4-3 to TRBJ2-5, with D possibly TRBD1 on 5 matching bases. Germline-derived CDR1 and CDR2 are LGHNA and YSLEER. Trimming cost V 0 bases and J 0 bases, with 14 bases left between them. This CDR3 has 17 residues. This CDR3 reads CASSQETVHPYQETQYF. The CDR3 DNA reads as TGCGCCAGCAGCCAAGAGACAGTCCACCCGTACCAAGAGACCCAGTACTTC.

As concerns this clone: Different DNA sequences within this sample yield the same CDR3. The chain links TRBV18 to TRBJ1-1, with TRBD1 as a possible D gene (5 bases). The CDR3 is 14 residues long. Germline lookup yields CDR1 KGHSH and CDR2 LQKENI. The V gene lost 2 bases and the J gene lost 3 bases, with 10 bases spanning the gap. The CDR3 DNA reads TGTGCCAGCTCACCAAATCGGGGGGACACTGAAGCTTTCTTT. As protein: CASSPNRGDTEAFF. Based on the CDR3 plus reference TRBV18 and TRBJ1-1, the full variable domain is NAGVMQNPRHLVRRRGQEARLRCSPMKGHSHVYWYRQLPEEGLKFMVYLQKENIIDESGMPKERFSAEFPKEGPSILRIQQVVRGDSAAYFCASSPNRGDTEAFFGQGTRLTVV.

The V and J genes are TRBV5-4 and TRBJ1-5; no clear D gene. The CDR3 sequence is 14 residues long. V was shortened by 0 bases and J by 0 bases, with 4 bases between the two germline ends. Per the germline V gene, CDR1 is SGHNT and CDR2 is YYREEE (reference sequence). The CDR3 loop reads CASSLAYSNQPQHF. In nucleotides, the CDR3 is TGTGCCAGCAGCTTGGCGTATAGCAATCAGCCCCAGCATTTT.

This clone occurred a few times. The chain links TRBV5-4 to TRBJ2-7; 7 bases are shared with TRBD2. Trimming cost V 6 bases and J 5 bases; bases outside gene matches: 11. The germline V gene encodes CDR1 SGHNT and CDR2 YYREEE (reference sequence). The CDR3 is 14 residues long. The CDR3 DNA follows: TGTGCCAGCACCCGATCCGGGGGGAGGGACGAGCAGTACTTC. Protein product: CASTRSGGRDEQYF.

The J gene is TRBJ2-1, the V gene TRBV28, with D possibly matching TRBD1 (6 bases). V lost 6 bases to trimming and J lost 1 base, with 13 bases between them. The CDR3 has 15 amino acids. The germline V gene encodes CDR1 MDHEN and CDR2 SYDVKM. CDR3 sequence reads: CASRQTGLSYNEQFF. The CDR3 DNA reads as TGTGCCAGCAGGCAGACAGGACTGTCCTACAATGAGCAGTTCTTC.

The chain links TRBV18 to TRBJ2-7, with TRBD2 matching over 10 bases. The junction had 6 bases not matched to a gene; V was cut back by 3 bases and J by 4 bases. Germline V CDR1 and CDR2: KGHSH, LQKENI. CDR3 size: 15 residues. The CDR3 nucleotides read TGTGCCAGCTCACCTCCAACTAGCGGGGAGTACGAGCAGTACTTC. This sequence encodes CASSPPTSGEYEQYF.

The chain is built from TRBV5-1 and TRBJ2-5; tentatively, D is TRBD2 (6 bases). CDR3 length equals 16 residues. V was clipped by 0 bases and J by 1 base, with 13 bases between them. CDR1 and CDR2 (germline): SGHRS, YFSETQ. In DNA form, the CDR3 reads TGCGCCAGCAGCTTGGCCCCTGCCGGGGGCCAAGAGACCCAGTACTTC. Translation: CASSLAPAGGQETQYF.